These T cell receptor beta chains were read from a single sample in a study of blood T cell repertoires in COVID-19. Libraries were prepared by immunoSEQ multiplex PCR; TCRdb keeps only in-frame clonotypes and omits some of them. This table has over 200,000 clones, about 83% appearing once. The sample was peripheral blood. These receptors all stem from a woman in her forties or fifties with acute or convalescent COVID-19. The CDR3 runs from the conserved cysteine through the conserved F or W. Each record gives: V gene, J gene, D gene, clone size, CDR3 protein, CDR3 DNA. D genes are given only for firm matches. Expanded clones are given a class, and other clones once, few, many or no size at all.

TRBV5-1,TRBJ1-3,NA,NA,CASSLEGPRGPGNTIYF,TGCGCCAGCAGCTTGGAGGGGCCCAGGGGACCTGGAAACACCATATATTTT
TRBV2,TRBJ2-7,NA,NA,CASMAGQSYEQYF,TGTGCCAGCATGGCGGGACAGTCCTACGAGCAGTACTTC
TRBV19,TRBJ1-2,NA,NA,CASHDLGGYDGYTF,TGTGCCAGTCACGACTTAGGAGGGTACGATGGCTACACCTTC
TRBV12-3/TRBV12-4,TRBJ2-1,NA,NA,CASSWTGRQFF,TGTGCCAGCAGCTGGACTGGCAGGCAGTTCTTC
TRBV7-2,TRBJ1-4,NA,NA,CASSPGQYYGEKLFF,TGTGCCAGCAGCCCCGGACAGTACTACGGTGAAAAACTGTTTTTT
TRBV6-1,TRBJ2-3,TRBD2,NA,CASSEILAGGTDTQYF,TGTGCCAGCAGTGAAATACTAGCGGGAGGCACAGATACGCAGTATTTT
TRBV19,TRBJ1-2,NA,NA,CASMGAGVQHYGYTF,TGTGCCAGTATGGGGGCGGGAGTGCAGCACTATGGCTACACCTTC
TRBV15,TRBJ2-7,NA,once,CATLGGHEQYF,TGTGCCACTCTGGGGGGTCACGAGCAGTACTTC
TRBV7-2,TRBJ1-4,NA,NA,CASSRGGLETNEKLFF,TGTGCCAGCAGCCGGGGAGGGTTAGAAACTAATGAAAAACTGTTTTTT
TRBV3-1/TRBV3-2,TRBJ1-1,NA,once,CASSQVSGRPTEAFF,TGTGCCAGCAGCCAAGTAAGTGGCAGGCCCACTGAAGCTTTCTTT
TRBV27,TRBJ2-1,TRBD1,NA,CASAKGDRGLGQFF,TGTGCCAGCGCCAAAGGGGACAGGGGCCTAGGGCAGTTCTTC
TRBV6-5,TRBJ2-2,NA,NA,CASSYWQASGPGELFF,TGTGCCAGCAGTTACTGGCAGGCCTCAGGGCCCGGGGAGCTGTTTTTT
TRBV2,TRBJ2-7,NA,NA,CASITEGGVAYEQYF,TGTGCCAGCATTACGGAAGGGGGGGTGGCCTACGAGCAGTACTTC
TRBV11-3,TRBJ2-1,NA,NA,CASSQGLNEQFF,TGTGCCAGCAGTCAGGGCCTCAATGAGCAGTTCTTC
TRBV4-2,TRBJ2-2,TRBD2,NA,CASSLDVAGLTGELFF,TGTGCCAGCAGCCTGGATGTAGCGGGATTGACCGGGGAGCTGTTTTTT
TRBV10-3,TRBJ1-2,NA,NA,CAISFGGLYGYTF,TGTGCCATCAGTTTCGGGGGTTTGTATGGCTACACCTTC
TRBV5-1,TRBJ2-7,NA,NA,CASSPEGGRQYF,TGCGCCAGCAGCCCCGAGGGGGGGAGGCAGTACTTC
TRBV5-8,TRBJ2-7,TRBD2,NA,CASSPATSGRADEQYF,TGTGCCAGCAGCCCGGCAACTAGCGGGAGGGCCGATGAGCAGTACTTC
TRBV5-1,TRBJ2-7,NA,NA,CASSRQGPYEQYF,TGCGCCAGCAGTAGGCAGGGTCCCTACGAGCAGTACTTC
TRBV7-3,TRBJ2-2,NA,NA,CASSLTATGELFF,TGTGCCAGCAGCTTAACGGCTACCGGGGAGCTGTTTTTT
TRBV7-9,TRBJ2-7,NA,NA,CASSPRQVSYEQYF,TGTGCCAGCAGCCCAAGACAGGTCTCCTACGAGCAGTACTTC
TRBV6-5,TRBJ2-1,TRBD1,NA,CASSPTGGSYNEQFF,TGTGCCAGCAGTCCGACAGGGGGCTCCTACAATGAGCAGTTCTTC
TRBV19,TRBJ2-5,NA,NA,CASSIDRGTQETQYF,TGTGCCAGTAGTATAGATCGGGGAACCCAAGAGACCCAGTACTTC
TRBV6-5,TRBJ2-6,NA,NA,CASSFTGANVLTF,TGTGCCAGCAGTTTCACTGGGGCCAACGTCCTGACTTTC
TRBV28,TRBJ1-5,NA,NA,CATTAGWEPQHF,TGTGCCACGACAGCGGGGTGGGAGCCCCAGCATTTT
TRBV5-1,TRBJ1-6,TRBD1,NA,CASRNIQGNSPLHF,TGCGCCAGCAGAAACATACAGGGGAATTCACCCCTCCACTTT
TRBV25-1,TRBJ2-1,TRBD2,NA,CASSLLAGGPDEQFF,TGTGCCAGCAGTTTACTAGCGGGAGGGCCGGATGAGCAGTTCTTC
TRBV5-4,TRBJ1-6,TRBD1,NA,CASSFGGGTVNSPLHF,TGTGCCAGCAGTTTCGGTGGGGGGACAGTTAATTCACCCCTCCACTTT
TRBV29-1,TRBJ2-5,NA,NA,CSAPGLMEETQYF,TGCAGCGCCCCGGGACTTATGGAAGAGACCCAGTACTTC
TRBV5-1,TRBJ1-2,NA,NA,CASNPQGAGYGYTF,TGCGCCAGCAACCCACAGGGAGCGGGATATGGCTACACCTTC
TRBV5-6,TRBJ2-7,NA,NA,CASRMGGYEQYF,TGTGCCAGCCGAATGGGGGGTTACGAGCAGTACTTC
TRBV3-1/TRBV3-2,TRBJ2-5,NA,NA,CASSRQFQETQYF,TGTGCCAGCAGCCGACAGTTCCAAGAGACCCAGTACTTC
TRBV3-1/TRBV3-2,TRBJ2-5,NA,NA,CASSPLFGGKETQYF,TGTGCCAGCAGCCCCCTTTTTGGCGGCAAAGAGACCCAGTACTTC